The present entry profiles one T cell receptor beta chain with its context. This record comes from a study of T cell changes during pregnancy in multiple sclerosis. The trim removed 10 bases at V and 0 bases at J, leaving 3 bases unmatched. This CDR3 has 12 amino acids. From germline, CDR1 is MNHEY and CDR2 SVGAGI. The table came from immunoSEQ multiplex PCR; TCRdb's copy has only in-frame clones and leaves some out. Here the sample spans fewer than 70,000 clones, about nine tenths being singletons. This sequence originates from a female donor in good health, enrolled as a control in a pregnancy study. The chain links TRBV6-5 to TRBJ2-7; 7 bases fit TRBD1. Sequences were derived from peripheral blood, sampled in the second trimester of pregnancy. This chain's CDR3 is CATRTGSYEQYF. DNA of the CDR3: TGTGCCACCAGGACAGGCTCCTACGAGCAGTACTTC.